The 17 T cell receptor beta chains reported below all come from one sample, sequenced in a study of blood T cell repertoires in COVID-19. The assay was immunoSEQ multiplex PCR, and TCRdb's table has in-frame clones only and misses some. This table has a few hundred thousand clones, 65% to 90% appearing once. The sequenced material came from peripheral blood. All receptors come from a man between 35 and 55 years old who had recovered from COVID-19.

The rearrangement joins TRBV3-1 (or the pseudogene TRBV3-2) to TRBJ1-1; TRBD1 matches 10 bases. CDR3 length equals 12 residues. V shed 1 base and J 11 bases; nucleotides not matched to a gene: 1. CDR1 LGHDT and CDR2 YNNKEL come from the germline V gene (reference sequence). CDR3 DNA: TGTGCCAGCAGCCAAGCGGACAGGGGGGCTTTCTTT. This sequence encodes CASSQADRGAFF.

The table lists this clone with a few counts. The V call is TRBV3-1 (or the pseudogene TRBV3-2), the J call TRBJ1-5; D is unresolved. The germline V gene has CDR1 LGHDT and CDR2 YNNKEL (reference sequence). The CDR3 has 15 amino acids. Trimming shortened V by 4 bases and J by 6 bases, and 16 bases separated the two germline ends. The CDR3 DNA reads TGTGCCAGCAGCCCTGGCGGAGGGTATGGTCAGCCCCAGCATTTT. This gives the protein CASSPGGGYGQPQHF.

This clone has just a few counts. The V call is TRBV7-9, the J call TRBJ1-1, with 7 positions matching TRBD1. Germline CDR1 SEHNR, CDR2 FQNEAQ (reference sequence). After removal of 5 bases from V and 3 bases from J, the junction contained 9 bases not matched to a gene. The CDR3 loop spans 15 amino acids. The CDR3 spells CASSPSSGGYTEAFF. For the CDR3, the DNA is TGTGCCAGCAGCCCATCGTCAGGGGGGTACACTGAAGCTTTCTTT. Together with reference TRBV7-9 and TRBJ1-1, the CDR3 gives the full variable domain: DTGVSQNPRHKITKRGQNVTFRCDPISEHNRLYWYRQTLGQGPEFLTYFQNEAQLEKSRLLSDRFSAERPKGSFSTLEIQRTEQGDSAMYLCASSPSSGGYTEAFFGQGTRLTVV.

This chain uses TRBV7-9 with TRBJ1-1; 7 positions match TRBD1. Trimming cost V 5 bases and J 4 bases; bases outside gene matches: 10. Germline loops: CDR1 SEHNR, CDR2 FQNEAQ (reference sequence). CDR3 length: 15 residues. The CDR3 spells CASSPQGTVPTEAFF. The CDR3 nucleotides read TGTGCCAGCAGCCCACAGGGGACGGTCCCCACTGAAGCTTTCTTT. Combining the CDR3 with reference TRBV7-9 and TRBJ1-1 gives the whole variable domain DTGVSQNPRHKITKRGQNVTFRCDPISEHNRLYWYRQTLGQGPEFLTYFQNEAQLEKSRLLSDRFSAERPKGSFSTLEIQRTEQGDSAMYLCASSPQGTVPTEAFFGQGTRLTVV.

This clone has a single count. The chain recombines TRBV7-9 with TRBJ1-2; D not certain. The V and J ends lost 1 base and 6 bases respectively, with 21 bases between them. Per germline, CDR1 SEHNR and CDR2 FQNEAQ (reference sequence). The CDR3 is 17 residues long. The CDR3 DNA sequence: TGTGCCAGCAGCTTAGGAAGGCGGGGAGGTCTTTTCAATGGCTACACCTTC. It translates to CASSLGRRGGLFNGYTF.

This rearrangement joins TRBV15 to TRBJ1-1; possibly TRBD1 for D (5 bases). This CDR3 is 14 amino acids long. Germline V gene lookup returns CDR1 LNHNV and CDR2 YYDKDF (reference sequence). V gave up 0 bases and J gave up 4 bases, with 9 bases separating them. CDR3 region: CATSRDRVATEAFF. CDR3 sequence (DNA): TGTGCCACCAGCAGAGACAGGGTGGCCACTGAAGCTTTCTTT.

The chain employs TRBV10-3 and TRBJ2-7; tentatively, D is TRBD2 (7 bases). Trimming removed 0 bases at V and 5 bases at J, with 20 bases between. Germline V CDR1 and CDR2: ENHRY, SYGVKD. The CDR3 totals 17 residues. CDR3 bases: TGTGCCATCAGTGAGTCAGTTTGGGGGCAGGGGAGGGACGAGCAGTACTTC. Encoded protein: CAISESVWGQGRDEQYF.

J is TRBJ1-2 and V is TRBV11-2, with D possibly being TRBD1 (6 bases). Germline-derived CDR1 and CDR2 are SGHAT and FQNNGV. Trimming took 4 bases from V and 3 from J, leaving 15 bases between them. This CDR3 is 15 amino acids long. In nucleotides, the CDR3 is TGTGCCAGCAGCTCCCTAGACAGGAAGGACTATGGCTACACCTTC. Protein product: CASSSLDRKDYGYTF.

The rearrangement joins TRBV3-1 (or the pseudogene TRBV3-2) to TRBJ1-6; 7 nucleotides agree with TRBD1. The ends lost 6 bases at V and 17 bases at J; junction bases unmatched: 7. Per the germline V gene, CDR1 is LGHDT and CDR2 is YNNKEL (reference sequence). The CDR3 consists of 11 residues. The CDR3 DNA sequence: TGTGCCAGCAGTCAGGGGGACATCTTCCACTTT. Translation: CASSQGDIFHF.

The CDR3 protein is CASSYSRGNYGYTF. DNA for the CDR3: TGTGCCAGCAGTTACTCCCGAGGGAACTATGGCTACACCTTC. This chain uses TRBV6-5 with TRBJ1-2; D gene ambiguous. Looked up from germline, CDR1 is MNHEY and CDR2 is SVGAGI. CDR3 length equals 14 residues. V dropped 0 bases and J dropped 2 bases, with 7 bases sitting between them.

The V call is TRBV7-2, the J call TRBJ1-1; 9 nucleotides agree with TRBD1. Germline CDR1 is SGHTA and CDR2 is FQGNSA. J was trimmed by 8 bases and V by 1 base; bases with no gene match: 8. This CDR3 has 15 amino acids. CDR3 coding DNA: TGTGCCAGCAGCTTAGGGGGACAGGGAGCTTCCGAAGCTTTCTTT. Translated, it gives CASSLGGQGASEAFF.

The J gene is TRBJ2-7, the V gene TRBV5-1, with TRBD2 matching 8 bases. The CDR3 consists of 13 residues. Germline CDR1 SGHRS, CDR2 YFSETQ. J was trimmed by 5 bases and V by 4 bases; bases with no gene match: 5. CDR3 in amino acids: CASSPGTRNEQYF. For the CDR3, the DNA is TGCGCCAGCAGCCCCGGGACTAGGAACGAGCAGTACTTC.

The gene calls are TRBV5-1 and TRBJ1-2; TRBD1 matches at 9 bases. The germline V gene has CDR1 SGHRS and CDR2 YFSETQ. The CDR3 is 15 amino acids. With V trimmed by 4 bases and J by 8 bases, 12 bases remained unmatched. The CDR3 coding sequence is TGCGCCAGCAGCCGTACGTCGGGACAGGGAGGAGGCTACACCTTC. Amino acid sequence: CASSRTSGQGGGYTF.

The V and J genes are TRBV5-1 and TRBJ2-5, with unresolved D. The V end was cut by 4 bases, the J end by 2 bases, with 12 bases between. Germline assignment: CDR1 SGHRS and CDR2 YFSETQ. CDR3 size: 14 residues. CDR3 in amino acids: CASSQHPAQETQYF. In nucleotides, the CDR3 is TGCGCCAGCAGCCAACACCCCGCACAAGAGACCCAGTACTTC.

This chain joins TRBV9 and TRBJ2-1; the D gene is possibly TRBD1 (6 bases). The CDR3 covers 13 residues. V lost 0 bases and J lost 10, with 11 bases in between. Germline assignment: CDR1 SGDLS and CDR2 YYNGEE. As DNA, the CDR3 is TGTGCCAGCAGCGTAGGGGGTCAGGGGGAGCAGTTCTTC. Translation gives CASSVGGQGEQFF.

The V gene is TRBV5-4, the J gene TRBJ2-7; a weak D match, TRBD2 (5 bases). Trimming took off 4 bases at V and 5 bases at J, with 16 bases between the two ends. From germline, CDR1 is SGHNT and CDR2 YYREEE (reference sequence). This CDR3 has 14 residues. The CDR3 nucleotides read TGTGCCAGCAGCCGCCCCCAATGGGGAGACGAGCAGTACTTC. This gives the protein CASSRPQWGDEQYF.

This chain links TRBV16 with TRBJ1-2, with 10 bases aligning to TRBD1. J was trimmed by 4 bases and V by 5 bases; bases with no gene match: 7. The CDR3 loop spans 15 amino acids. Germline V CDR1 and CDR2: KGHSY, FQNENV. This CDR3 reads CASSSGTGDLYGYTF. Written as DNA, the CDR3 is TGTGCCAGCAGCTCCGGGACAGGGGATCTCTATGGCTACACCTTC.